A single sample gave rise to the 17 T cell receptor beta chains below, sequenced in a study of T cell responses to AZD1222 COVID-19 vaccine listed by TCRdb under 2021. Libraries were prepared through the immunoSEQ multiplex PCR assay. The clones in this table, taken by TCRdb from immuneACCESS, are in-frame only. Not every clone is retained; where verified, under half of the shortfall comes from an unresolved V gene, and the cause of the rest is unknown. This sample is represented by over 85,000 clones; about 87% of them were singletons. The ten largest clonotypes hold over 1.5% of the sample. Per the publication, the time point label means: baseline before first vaccination. The material was peripheral blood, obtained on day 0 of AZD1222 vaccination. All receptors derive from an adult in good health.

This sequence joins TRBV6-5 and TRBJ1-2; D is ambiguous. There are 13 residues in the CDR3. Germline V lookup: CDR1 MNHEY, CDR2 SVGAGI. V was trimmed by 7 bases and J by 0 bases, leaving 9 bases between them. The CDR3 DNA follows: TGTGCCAGCATGAGGGATGCTAACTATGGCTACACCTTC. This translates into CASMRDANYGYTF.

This chain joins TRBV7-9 and TRBJ1-1; TRBD1 agrees at 8 bases. CDR3 size: 15 residues. Germline-derived CDR1 and CDR2 are SEHNR and FQNEAQ (reference sequence). The ends lost 2 bases at V and 5 bases at J; junction bases unmatched: 7. CDR3: CASSLLTGVYTEAFF. CDR3 sequence (DNA): TGTGCCAGCAGCTTATTGACAGGGGTTTATACTGAAGCTTTCTTT.

This sequence joins TRBV4-2 and TRBJ1-2; possibly TRBD1 for D (5 bases). The CDR3 is 15 amino acids. The ends were cut back, 0 bases at V and 4 bases at J, with 12 bases in the middle. CDR1 is LGHNA and CDR2 is YNFKEQ in the germline V gene. The CDR3 loop reads CASSQEKGRGYGYTF. The CDR3 nucleotides are TGTGCCAGCAGCCAAGAGAAGGGGCGAGGCTATGGCTACACCTTC.

This chain joins TRBV20-1 and TRBJ2-1; D unclear. CDR1 DFQATT and CDR2 SNEGSKA come from the germline V gene (reference sequence). This CDR3 region has 11 residues. V was pared by 5 bases and J by 9 bases, with 11 bases between. CDR3 sequence reads: CSALTRLEQFF. CDR3 DNA: TGCAGTGCTCTCACAAGACTTGAGCAGTTCTTC.

The chain carries TRBV18 and TRBJ2-1; tentatively, D is TRBD2 (7 bases). Trimming pared 2 bases from V and 0 bases from J, leaving 14 bases between. The CDR3 loop spans 17 amino acids. Germline V CDR1 and CDR2: KGHSH, LQKENI. As DNA, the CDR3 is TGTGCCAGCTCACCATCCCCGGGGGGCCGCTCCTACAATGAGCAGTTCTTC. Its protein product is CASSPSPGGRSYNEQFF.

The chain links TRBV3-1 (or the pseudogene TRBV3-2) to TRBJ2-1; 13 bases align to TRBD2. In germline, CDR1 is LGHDT, CDR2 YNNKEL (reference sequence). This CDR3 comprises 16 residues. With V trimmed by 5 bases and J by 8 bases, 9 bases remained unmatched. CDR3 residues: CASSSGTSGMFYEQFF. Written as DNA, the CDR3 is TGTGCCAGCAGCTCCGGGACTAGCGGGATGTTCTATGAGCAGTTCTTC.

The chain links TRBV27 to TRBJ1-1, with 8 bases that match TRBD1. With V trimmed by 5 bases and J by 1 base, 6 bases remained unmatched. Germline values: CDR1 MNHEY, CDR2 SMNVEV (reference sequence). The CDR3 runs to 15 residues. Written as DNA, the CDR3 is TGTGCCAGCAGTAGGGATACAGGGGGGAACACTGAAGCTTTCTTT. Protein product: CASSRDTGGNTEAFF.

The chain carries TRBV1 and TRBJ2-2. TRBV1 is deemed a pseudogene. The CDR3 consists of 15 residues. CDR3 protein: CTSSRRVWYPGELFF. CDR3 sequence (DNA): TGCACCAGCAGCCGAAGGGTATGGTACCCCGGGGAGCTGTTTTTT.

The J gene is TRBJ2-1, the V gene TRBV7-8; 14 bases fit TRBD2. J gave up 5 bases and V 9 bases, and 21 bases lay outside the gene matches. Germline CDR1 and CDR2: SGHVS and FQNEAQ. This CDR3 contains 20 residues. The CDR3 DNA reads TGTGCCAGTCGACCGCTAGGCGGTTCCGGACTAGCGGGAGGTAACAATGAGCAGTTCTTC. Protein product: CASRPLGGSGLAGGNNEQFF.

The rearrangement joins TRBV19 to TRBJ2-1, with no clear D. The CDR3 has 13 residues. CDR1 LNHDA and CDR2 SQIVND come from the germline V gene (reference sequence). Deletions cut 9 bases from V and 3 bases from J, with 12 bases between. Here the CDR3 reads CASRTTDYNEQFF. CDR3 sequence (DNA): TGTGCCAGCCGAACCACCGACTACAATGAGCAGTTCTTC.

The chain uses TRBV13 and TRBJ1-1, with 7 bases lining up with TRBD1. The germline CDR1 and CDR2 sequences are PRHDT and FYEKMQ (reference sequence). The V segment lost 4 bases and the J segment 4 bases; nucleotides outside the gene matches: 6. The CDR3 is 14 residues long. The CDR3 is CASSSRGRFTEAFF. Written as DNA, the CDR3 is TGTGCCAGCAGCTCGAGGGGGCGGTTCACTGAAGCTTTCTTT.

This chain joins TRBV3-1 (or the pseudogene TRBV3-2) and TRBJ1-4, with D hard to call. Germline V gene data show CDR1 as LGHDT and CDR2 as YNNKEL (reference sequence). The CDR3 is 17 amino acids. V was cut by 2 bases and J by 6 bases, with 19 bases left in between. CDR3 coding DNA: TGTGCCAGCAGCCAACCCGGATCATACAATGGGGATGAAAAACTGTTTTTT. Translated: CASSQPGSYNGDEKLFF.

J is TRBJ1-1 and V is TRBV27, with D possibly TRBD1 on 6 matching bases. The CDR3 covers 13 residues. Looked up from germline, CDR1 is MNHEY and CDR2 is SMNVEV (reference sequence). V was cut by 6 bases and J by 4 bases, with 12 bases left in between. The CDR3: CASRPRGGTEAFF. The CDR3 coding sequence is TGTGCCAGCAGGCCGAGGGGGGGCACTGAAGCTTTCTTT.

As DNA, the CDR3 is TGCGCCAGCAGCTCGACAGGGACCTCTGGAAACACCATATATTTT. Its protein product is CASSSTGTSGNTIYF. The V call is TRBV5-1, the J call TRBJ1-3, with 7 bases fitting TRBD1. J was trimmed by 0 bases and V by 3 bases; bases with no gene match: 3. The CDR3 has 15 residues. In germline, CDR1 is SGHRS, CDR2 YFSETQ.

The chain has TRBV7-9 and TRBJ1-5; TRBD1 might be the D (6 bases). The germline CDR1 and CDR2 sequences are SEHNR and FQNEAQ (reference sequence). V was cut by 4 bases and J by 6 bases, with 19 bases left in between. This CDR3 is built from 16 residues. In DNA form, the CDR3 reads TGTGCCAGCAGCTCCCTAAACAGGGAAGGAGGTCAGCCCCAGCATTTT. Translated, it gives CASSSLNREGGQPQHF. The variable domain in full, with the rest retrieved from reference TRBV7-9 and TRBJ1-5, is DTGVSQNPRHKITKRGQNVTFRCDPISEHNRLYWYRQTLGQGPEFLTYFQNEAQLEKSRLLSDRFSAERPKGSFSTLEIQRTEQGDSAMYLCASSSLNREGGQPQHFGDGTRLSIL.

The V and J genes are TRBV5-8 and TRBJ1-2; D gene ambiguous. The length of the CDR3 is 11 residues. Germline lookup yields CDR1 SGHTS and CDR2 YDEGEE. Trimming left V 3 bases short and J 5 bases short, with 5 bases between. The CDR3 spells CASSSGYGYTF. CDR3 coding DNA: TGTGCCAGCAGCTCGGGATATGGCTACACCTTC. Full variable domain (outside the CDR3, taken from reference TRBV5-8 and TRBJ1-2): EAGVTQSPTHLIKTRGQQATLRCSPISGHTSVYWYQQALGLGLQFLLWYDEGEERNRGNFPPRFSGRQFPNYSSELNVNALELEDSALYLCASSSGYGYTFGSGTRLTVV.

The chain uses TRBV5-1 and TRBJ2-6, with 13 bases identical to TRBD2. Germline values: CDR1 SGHRS, CDR2 YFSETQ. The CDR3 spans 17 residues. The junction had 4 bases not matched to a gene; V was cut back by 4 bases and J by 3 bases. CDR3 protein: CASSPRTSGGGANVLTF. The CDR3, as DNA: TGCGCCAGCAGCCCCAGGACTAGCGGGGGTGGGGCCAACGTCCTGACTTTC.